Given below is one T cell receptor beta chain in context. No cognate antigen has been identified for it. Base qualities are missing; no much larger clone stands one base away. The data originate from a study of shared clonotypes between healthy human individuals (dated by TCRdb to 2018 to 2021). With respect to the entire study: A couple of women and a few men aged 18 to 49 years were included in the cohort. Between about 0.8 and 9 billion PBMCs per donor were obtained by leukapheresis. For each donor, three plates each were used for CD4 naive and CD4 memory, two plates were used for CD8 naive, and one plate was used for CD8 memory. Libraries were prepared and TCR repertoires were sequenced by different laboratories using diverse techniques, in order to increase sequencing depth and limit assay-specific biases. Blood TCR repertoires of five healthy adults were deeply sequenced to estimate repertoire size and the extent of clonotype sharing between individuals. Beyond this particular receptor, the publication reports: Across four donors, approximately 5% of naive CD4, 3% to 3.5% of naive CD8, approximately 2.5% of memory CD4, and under 0.45% of memory CD8 clonotypes were shared. Based on pairwise subsampling, the degree of clonotype sharing among donors was expected to be affected by sequencing depth. Because the study included a small number of donors, the genetic and exposure-history diversity represented was limited. Sampling was restricted to blood, and TCR repertoires in tissues likely differ from the TCR repertoires found in blood. Rarefaction of sorted-subset datasets indicated incomplete sequencing despite the large sequencing depth. Estimated clonotype richness was generally larger for naive than for memory subsets. Compared with non-shared clonotypes, the clonotypes found in all four sorted-subset donors had higher generation probabilities.

Using the deep immunoSEQ assay, multiplex PCR amplified TCR CDR3 regions from genomic DNA. Extracted genomic DNA from each cell subset was spread evenly across all wells of several immunoSEQ 96-well plates, with each plate serving as a replicate. For sorted subsets, about 200 ng genomic DNA, equal to tens of thousands of T cell genomes, was loaded into each replicate PCR. Purified libraries were quantified with a Qubit 3.0 fluorometer, sized on a Bioanalyzer 2100, and re-quantified with the KAPA Library Quantification kit. A separate single-read 150-cycle Illumina NextSeq 550 flow cell was used to sequence each immunoSEQ 96-well plate. Concerning the study's data processing: Because the immunoSEQ output held only junctional sequences and lacked quality scores, the filtering could not match the filtering applied to full-length reads. To assign V/J genes and CDR3, sequences were annotated using PyIR, a Python wrapper for IgBLAST v1.9, with IMGT germline references. Any read was removed if the V/J assignment was weak (E-value above 1e-6), the CDR3 was missing, or the read contained stop codons, out-of-frame junctions, or ambiguous translated residues. A V3J clonotype was defined by an identical inferred V gene, J gene, and CDR3 amino acid sequence. Percentage overlap between repertoires was computed as shared unique clonotypes divided by the size of the smaller repertoire. Richness of each repertoire was evaluated using RTK rarefaction, the Chao1 estimator, and Recon v2.1 estimates of unobserved clonotypes. For all TCRbeta clonotypes obtained by the gDNA method from a few donors, generation probabilities were computed with OLGA. TCRdb carries this immuneACCESS record with in-frame sequences only. Its versions omit some clonotypes, under half of them owing to an unresolved V gene in the studies checked, with the rest unexplained. D and trimming come from the DNA, and the V and J calls and clone size come from that table. The sample table contains some 2.3 million clones; only one count was recorded for 80% to 95% of them. Under 0.45% of the sample comes from the top ten.

The germline V gene (reference sequence) specifies LNHDA as CDR1 and SQIVND as CDR2. The CDR3 spans 16 residues, from the cysteine through the phenylalanine. Only the CDR3 portion is preserved as DNA: 48 bases, with reading frame beginning at the first base. V lost 1 base and J lost 4 bases, and the count of bases not matched to a germline gene is 4. The donors were healthy, HIV-negative adults who had no recently reported acute infections or vaccinations. Every donor was a Caucasian adult residing in Nashville, Tennessee, USA. CD4+ T cells were enriched by magnetic negative selection; naive cells were then positively selected on CD45RA, and the negative fraction formed the memory subset. Blood was collected by leukapheresis, and PBMCs were isolated by Ficoll-Histopaque density gradient centrifugation and then cryopreserved in liquid nitrogen vapor phase. Purity and quantity of every magnetically sorted T cell population were checked by analytical flow cytometry. Each sorted fraction had its genomic DNA isolated and then quantified by UV absorbance on a Nanodrop 2000c.

The TCR comes from a man between 18 and 35 years old in good health. Some clones in this sample may be carry-over from other donors' samples. Here the chain combines TRBV19 and TRBJ2-2, and 9 junction bases match TRBD1. The sample was naive CD4+ T cells from PBMCs. The cell subset or site label corresponds to: CD45RA+ positively selected. Here the CDR3 is given as CASSIGTGVATGELFF. Here is the DNA: TGTGCCAGTAGTATAGGGACAGGGGTTGCCACCGGGGAGCTGTTTTTT.